This entry lists 30 T cell receptor beta chains sequenced from one sample in a study of T-cell memory formation after mild COVID-19. TCRdb re-called the 5' RACE reads with MiXCR, one entry per CDR3 protein. Seen here are hundreds of thousands of distinct CDR3 sequences, 17% observed once, and the top ten hold roughly 7.7%. The specimen was PBMCs or a T cell subset sorted from them (not recorded which). These receptors originate from an adult woman who had mild COVID-19 (a few samples of this study predate the infection). Cell type and time point are not known.

The CDR3 nucleotides are TGTGCCAGCAGCTTGGTTGGTAGCGGGGCTACCTACGAGCAGTACTTC. It translates to CASSLVGSGATYEQYF. The chain joins TRBV5-6 to TRBJ2-7; the match to TRBD2 covers 8 bases. There are 16 residues in the CDR3. CDR1 and CDR2 from the germline V gene are SGHDT and YYEEEE. Trimming cost V 0 bases and J 2 bases; bases outside gene matches: 7.

The V call is TRBV11-1, the J call TRBJ2-1; 7 positions match TRBD1. V shed 5 bases and J 7 bases; nucleotides not matched to a gene: 14. The CDR3 length is 16 residues. Germline V lookup: CDR1 SGHAT, CDR2 FQDESV (reference sequence). DNA for the CDR3: TGTGCCAGCAGCCTACAGGGGAGTGGTGGTGGGAATGAGCAGTTCTTC. Protein product: CASSLQGSGGGNEQFF.

V usage is TRBV14 and J usage is TRBJ2-3; D is unclear. Germline V gene sequence: CDR1 SGHDN, CDR2 FVKESK. The CDR3 contains 15 residues. Trimming shortened V by 0 bases and J by 2 bases, and 9 bases separated the two germline ends. The CDR3 nucleotides read TGTGCCAGCAGCCAAGAGTGGCAGTCCACAGATACGCAGTATTTT. This codes for CASSQEWQSTDTQYF.

This clonotype was counted many times. This chain uses TRBV2 with TRBJ2-5; D is undetermined. V dropped 3 bases and J dropped 3 bases, with 5 bases sitting between them. CDR1 and CDR2 from the germline V gene are SNHLY and FYNNEI. This CDR3 has 12 residues. CDR3 DNA: TGTGCCAGCAGTGACAGAGAAGAGACCCAGTACTTC. Its protein product is CASSDREETQYF.

The chain couples TRBV10-2 to TRBJ1-3; D gene unclear. The length of the CDR3 is 15 residues. The germline gives CDR1 WSHSY, CDR2 SAAADI. The V end was cut by 4 bases, the J end by 4 bases, with 14 bases between. The chain's CDR3 is CASSGPGNGGNTIYF. CDR3 DNA: TGCGCCAGCAGTGGACCGGGGAACGGCGGAAACACCATATATTTT.

This chain joins TRBV5-4 and TRBJ1-4; 9 nucleotides align to TRBD1. The V gene end was trimmed by 4 bases and the J gene end by 8 bases; junction bases not matched to a gene: 6. Germline loops: CDR1 SGHNT, CDR2 YYREEE (reference sequence). The CDR3 spans 14 residues. CDR3 loop: CASSVQGAVEKLFF. CDR3 DNA: TGTGCCAGCAGCGTACAGGGGGCCGTCGAAAAACTGTTTTTT.

CDR3 coding DNA: TGTGCCAGCAGCTTAGCTTTTATTCGAGACTACCAGAAAGCAGATACGCAGTATTTT. Amino acids: CASSLAFIRDYQKADTQYF. The genes are TRBV7-8 and TRBJ2-3; D is possibly TRBD2 (5 bases). The CDR3 is 19 residues long. From germline, CDR1 is SGHVS and CDR2 FQNEAQ. V lost 0 bases to trimming and J lost 4 bases, with 23 bases between them.

There are a few counts of this clonotype. The rearrangement joins TRBV24-1 to TRBJ2-2, with 7 bases that match TRBD1. After removal of 8 bases from V and 8 bases from J, the junction contained 7 bases not matched to a gene. The germline gives CDR1 KGHDR, CDR2 SFDVKD. The CDR3 covers 13 residues. The CDR3 nucleotides are TGTGCCACCAACCGACAGGGCGTTGGGGAGCTGTTTTTT. This codes for CATNRQGVGELFF.

This clonotype was counted a few times. The J gene is TRBJ2-7, the V gene TRBV20-1; D may be TRBD2 (6 bases). Deletions cut 3 bases from V and 5 bases from J, with 14 bases between. CDR1 and CDR2 from the germline V gene are DFQATT and SNEGSKA (reference sequence). This CDR3 is built from 13 residues. The DNA for the CDR3 is TGCAGTGCTAGGAAGGCGGGGTTCAACGAGCAGTACTTC. Protein product: CSARKAGFNEQYF.

This clonotype was counted a few times. The J gene is TRBJ2-7, the V gene TRBV7-4, with D perhaps matching TRBD1 (5 bases). CDR1 is SGHVT, CDR2 SQSDAQ, per germline. V was cut by 3 bases and J by 6 bases, with 21 bases left in between. The CDR3 length is 16 residues. This chain's CDR3 is CASSLGRALRTGEQYF. CDR3 DNA: TGTGCCAGCAGCTTGGGCAGGGCCTTACGGACGGGCGAGCAGTACTTC.

The chain has TRBV18 and TRBJ2-7, with D unclear. Germline V gene sequence: CDR1 KGHSH, CDR2 LQKENI. The CDR3 has 16 residues. Trimming took 0 bases from V and 5 from J, leaving 17 bases between them. This chain's CDR3 is CASSPPVPLRSDEQYF. The CDR3 nucleotides are TGTGCCAGCTCACCACCGGTCCCCTTACGGTCCGACGAGCAGTACTTC.

The V and J genes are TRBV7-8 and TRBJ2-2, with TRBD2 matching over 9 bases. The CDR3 has 18 amino acids. The germline V gene has CDR1 SGHVS and CDR2 FQNEAQ. V lost 5 bases to trimming and J lost 8 bases; unmatched junction nucleotides: 18. The CDR3 DNA reads TGTGCCAGCAGCGCATCCGGGCGAGCGGGAGGTCAAGCTGGGGAGCTGTTTTTT. Translated, it gives CASSASGRAGGQAGELFF. Full variable domain (outside the CDR3, taken from reference TRBV7-8 and TRBJ2-2): GAGVSQSPRYKVAKRGQDVALRCDPISGHVSLFWYQQALGQGPEFLTYFQNEAQLDKSGLPSDRFFAERPEGSVSTLKIQRTQQEDSAVYLCASSASGRAGGQAGELFFGEGSRLTVL.

This clonotype has more than one count but fewer than ten. The chain recombines TRBV12-3 or TRBV12-4 with TRBJ2-1; 10 bases match TRBD1. V was pared by 7 bases and J by 3 bases, with 9 bases of the junction left unmatched. The CDR3 contains 16 residues. The CDR3 sequence is CASNGVGDRGYNEQFF. In nucleotides, the CDR3 is TGTGCCAGCAACGGGGTTGGGGACAGGGGCTACAATGAGCAGTTCTTC.

This clonotype was recorded a few times. This chain connects TRBV7-9 to TRBJ2-7; the match to TRBD2 covers 7 bases. The ends lost 1 base at V and 7 bases at J; junction bases unmatched: 7. CDR3 length: 14 residues. Germline lookup yields CDR1 SEHNR and CDR2 FQNEAQ (reference sequence). The DNA of the CDR3 is TGTGCCAGCAGCTTAGTCGCGGGAGCCGCAGAGCAGTACTTC. Encoded protein: CASSLVAGAAEQYF.

The chain carries TRBV4-1 and TRBJ1-2, with D maybe TRBD1 (6 bases). The CDR3 is 15 amino acids. Germline assignment: CDR1 MGHRA and CDR2 YSYEKL. V dropped 3 bases and J dropped 5 bases, with 16 bases sitting between them. The CDR3 region is CASSQGDKGYYGYTF. The CDR3 DNA reads TGCGCCAGCAGCCAGGGGGACAAGGGGTATTATGGCTACACCTTC.

This clonotype has a handful of counts. The chain uses TRBV4-2 and TRBJ1-5, with 8 bases fitting TRBD1. The CDR3 length is 15 residues. V was pared by 0 bases and J by 7 bases, with 5 bases of the junction left unmatched. Germline CDR1 LGHNA, CDR2 YNFKEQ. CDR3 loop: CASSQDVRGHQPQHF. The CDR3 DNA reads TGTGCCAGCAGCCAAGATGTCAGGGGGCACCAGCCCCAGCATTTT.

This clonotype was picked up a small number of times. The chain couples TRBV7-8 to TRBJ2-2, with D unclear. Germline V gives CDR1 SGHVS, CDR2 FQNEAQ. The CDR3 is made up of 17 amino acids. Trimming took 5 bases from V and 6 from J, leaving 22 bases between them. CDR3 DNA: TGTGCCAGCAGCATTCGGGCCAAGATTAGTGGCGCCGGGGAGCTGTTTTTT. Protein sequence: CASSIRAKISGAGELFF.

The table lists this clonotype with a few counts. The chain employs TRBV4-1 and TRBJ2-7, with D perhaps being TRBD1 or TRBD2 (6 bases each). The CDR3 loop spans 15 amino acids. Trimming removed 4 bases at V and 2 bases at J, with 15 bases between. In germline, CDR1 is MGHRA, CDR2 YSYEKL. The CDR3 loop reads CASSPGEGQTYEQYF. The DNA of the CDR3 is TGCGCCAGCAGCCCGGGGGAAGGACAGACCTACGAGCAGTACTTC.

This clonotype was observed a handful of times. The gene calls are TRBV24-1 and TRBJ2-2; TRBD1 matches 8 bases. The CDR3 contains 16 residues. CDR1 KGHDR and CDR2 SFDVKD come from the germline V gene. J was trimmed by 4 bases and V by 5 bases; bases with no gene match: 8. Here the CDR3 DNA reads TGTGCCACCAGTGCTACCCAGGGGGCGAGCACCGGGGAGCTGTTTTTT. Its translation: CATSATQGASTGELFF.

A few counts support this clonotype. The V gene is TRBV7-9, the J gene TRBJ1-2, with TRBD1 as a possible D gene (6 bases). V gave up 4 bases and J gave up 8 bases, with 20 bases separating them. CDR3 length: 15 amino acids. The germline V gene encodes CDR1 SEHNR and CDR2 FQNEAQ (reference sequence). The chain's CDR3 is CASSSLMGGRRGYTF. The CDR3 DNA sequence: TGTGCCAGCAGCTCACTCATGGGGGGGCGAAGAGGCTACACCTTC.

This clonotype has more than one count but fewer than ten. This rearrangement joins TRBV3-1 to TRBJ2-7, with D possibly being TRBD1 (6 bases). The CDR3 contains 14 residues. CDR1 is LGHDT, CDR2 YNNKEL, per germline (reference sequence). V was shortened by 4 bases and J by 6 bases, with 16 bases between the two germline ends. The DNA for the CDR3 is TGTGCCAGCAGCCCCAGTGCAGGGGTTCGCGAGCAGTACTTC. It yields the protein CASSPSAGVREQYF.

This sequence joins TRBV6-2 or TRBV6-3 and TRBJ1-5, with D possibly TRBD1 on 5 matching bases. Germline lookup yields CDR1 MNHEY and CDR2 SVGEGT. With 5 bases removed from V and 5 bases from J, the gap between germline ends came to 10 bases. This CDR3 is built from 13 residues. The CDR3, as DNA: TGTGCCAGCAGTCACCCAGGGTATCAGCCCCAGCATTTT. Its protein product is CASSHPGYQPQHF.

The chain employs TRBV2 and TRBJ2-7; 10 bases map to TRBD2. Germline-derived CDR1 and CDR2 are SNHLY and FYNNEI. This CDR3 spans 14 amino acids. The junction had 1 base not matched to a gene; V was cut back by 2 bases and J by 3 bases. The CDR3 spells CASSELAGVYEQYF. Here the CDR3 DNA reads TGTGCCAGCAGTGAACTAGCGGGAGTCTACGAGCAGTACTTC.

J is TRBJ2-1 and V is TRBV7-9; TRBD2 aligns across 8 bases. V shed 0 bases, J shed 4 bases, and the junction held 11 bases outside the gene matches. This CDR3 has 18 residues. CDR1 is SEHNR, CDR2 FQNEAQ, per germline (reference sequence). The CDR3 protein is CASSLAGLVGGPYNEQFF. The CDR3 coding sequence is TGTGCCAGCAGCTTAGCGGGACTAGTGGGGGGACCTTACAATGAGCAGTTCTTC.

This clonotype was recorded many times. This sequence joins TRBV9 and TRBJ2-7; maybe TRBD2 (6 bases). The V end lost 0 bases, the J end lost 5 bases, and 21 bases lay between the germline ends. This CDR3 is 17 amino acids long. Germline CDR1 reads SGDLS; CDR2 reads YYNGEE. Here the CDR3 DNA reads TGTGCCAGCAGCGTAGGCCCTATGGACGGCGGGGTCCACGAGCAGTACTTC. The encoded protein is CASSVGPMDGGVHEQYF.

The chain recombines TRBV20-1 with TRBJ2-1, with D perhaps matching TRBD2 (6 bases). This CDR3 spans 16 amino acids. Per the germline V gene, CDR1 is DFQATT and CDR2 is SNEGSKA (reference sequence). Trimming left V 0 bases short and J 1 base short, with 13 bases between. Here the CDR3 reads CSARDRLAQSYNEQFF. The DNA for the CDR3 is TGCAGTGCTAGAGATAGGCTAGCGCAGTCCTACAATGAGCAGTTCTTC.

The chain combines TRBV10-2 with TRBJ1-1; D is uncertain. The V end lost 6 bases, the J end lost 8 bases, and 10 bases lay between the germline ends. The CDR3 consists of 11 residues. Germline CDR1 and CDR2: WSHSY and SAAADI. CDR3 sequence (DNA): TGCGCCAGCAGGGCCGGCCTGGAAGCTTTCTTT. Encoded protein: CASRAGLEAFF.

This clonotype was counted only a few times. The genes are TRBV25-1 and TRBJ2-5; TRBD2 aligns across 8 bases. Germline V lookup: CDR1 MGHDK, CDR2 SYGVNS. The CDR3 sequence is 16 residues long. After removal of 4 bases from V and 4 bases from J, the junction contained 11 bases not matched to a gene. The CDR3 here is CASSGRGAGVIETQYF. CDR3 DNA sequence: TGTGCCAGCAGTGGTCGGGGAGCGGGAGTTATAGAGACCCAGTACTTC. Full variable domain (outside the CDR3, taken from reference TRBV25-1 and TRBJ2-5): EADIYQTPRYLVIGTGKKITLECSQTMGHDKMYWYQQDPGMELHLIHYSYGVNSTEKGDLSSESTVSRIRTEHFPLTLESARPSHTSQYLCASSGRGAGVIETQYFGPGTRLLVL.

The chain joins TRBV4-1 to TRBJ2-7, with 8 bases aligning to TRBD2. The ends lost 4 bases at V and 3 bases at J; junction bases unmatched: 11. Per the germline V gene, CDR1 is MGHRA and CDR2 is YSYEKL. CDR3 length equals 16 residues. CDR3 amino acids: CASSLRAGELIYEQYF. CDR3 coding DNA: TGCGCCAGCAGCCTCCGAGCGGGGGAGCTCATCTACGAGCAGTACTTC.

This clonotype was detected only a few times. V gene TRBV4-2 combines with J gene TRBJ2-1; 7 bases match TRBD2. J gave up 7 bases and V 3 bases, and 3 bases lay outside the gene matches. This CDR3 contains 13 residues. Per germline, CDR1 LGHNA and CDR2 YNFKEQ. DNA for the CDR3: TGTGCCAGCAGCCAGGTTAGCGGGAATGAGCAGTTCTTC. This sequence encodes CASSQVSGNEQFF.